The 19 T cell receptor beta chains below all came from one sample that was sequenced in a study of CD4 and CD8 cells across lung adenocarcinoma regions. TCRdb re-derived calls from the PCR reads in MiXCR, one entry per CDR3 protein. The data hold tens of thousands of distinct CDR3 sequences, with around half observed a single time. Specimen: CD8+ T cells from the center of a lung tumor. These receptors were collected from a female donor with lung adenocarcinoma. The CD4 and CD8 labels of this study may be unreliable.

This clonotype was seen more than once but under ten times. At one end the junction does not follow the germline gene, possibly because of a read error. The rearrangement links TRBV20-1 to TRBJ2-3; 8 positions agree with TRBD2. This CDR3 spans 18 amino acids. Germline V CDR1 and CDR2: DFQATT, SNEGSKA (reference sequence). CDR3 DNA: TGCAGTGTTAGAGGCGGGGGGCGGGGCGGGATCAGCACAGATACGCAGTATTTT. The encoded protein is CSVRGGGRGGISTDTQYF.

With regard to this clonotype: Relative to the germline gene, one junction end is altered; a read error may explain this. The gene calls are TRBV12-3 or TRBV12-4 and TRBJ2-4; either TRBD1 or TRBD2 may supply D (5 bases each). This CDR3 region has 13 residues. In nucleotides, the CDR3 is TGTGTCTCGGGGCCTAGAGGCAAAAACATTCAGTACTTT. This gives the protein CVSGPRGKNIQYF.

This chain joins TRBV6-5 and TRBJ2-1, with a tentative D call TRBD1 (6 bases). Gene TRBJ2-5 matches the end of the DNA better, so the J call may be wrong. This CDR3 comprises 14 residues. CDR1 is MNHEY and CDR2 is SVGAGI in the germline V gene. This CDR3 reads CASSYQQGRETQYF. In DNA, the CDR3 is TGTGCCAGCAGTTACCAACAGGGTAGAGAGACCCAGTACTTC.

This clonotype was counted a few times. The CDR3 region has the DNA TGTGCCAGCAGTTTAAAACCGGGGGCCCGGCGCACTGAAGCTTTCTTT. Residues: CASSLKPGARRTEAFF. This chain connects TRBV27 to TRBJ1-1; possibly TRBD1 for D (6 bases). Germline CDR1 is MNHEY and CDR2 is SMNVEV (reference sequence). V dropped 2 bases and J dropped 4 bases, with 17 bases sitting between them. This CDR3 has 16 residues.

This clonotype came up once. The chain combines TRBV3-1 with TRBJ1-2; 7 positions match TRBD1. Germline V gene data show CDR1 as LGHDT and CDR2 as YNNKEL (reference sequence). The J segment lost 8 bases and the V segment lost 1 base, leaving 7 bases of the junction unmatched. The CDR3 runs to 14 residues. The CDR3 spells CASSQGVGGRGYTF. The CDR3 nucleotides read TGTGCCAGCAGCCAAGGGGTAGGGGGCAGGGGCTACACCTTC. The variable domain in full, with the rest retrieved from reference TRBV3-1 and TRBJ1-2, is DTAVSQTPKYLVTQMGNDKSIKCEQNLGHDTMYWYKQDSKKFLKIMFSYNNKELIINETVPNRFSPKSPDKAHLNLHINSLELGDSAVYFCASSQGVGGRGYTFGSGTRLTVV.

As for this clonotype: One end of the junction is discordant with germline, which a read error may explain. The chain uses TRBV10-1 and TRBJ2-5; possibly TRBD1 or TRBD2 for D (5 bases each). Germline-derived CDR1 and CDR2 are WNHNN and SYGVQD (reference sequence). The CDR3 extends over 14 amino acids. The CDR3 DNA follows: TGCGCCAGCAGTGGACTGGGGGATGCAGAGACGCAGTACTTT. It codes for CASSGLGDAETQYF.

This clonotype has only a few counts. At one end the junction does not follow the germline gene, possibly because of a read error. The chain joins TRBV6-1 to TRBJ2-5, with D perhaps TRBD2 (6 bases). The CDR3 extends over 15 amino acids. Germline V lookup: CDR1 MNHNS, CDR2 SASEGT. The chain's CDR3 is CASSEGGGSGGTQYF. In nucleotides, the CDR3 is TGTGCCAGCAGCGAAGGAGGAGGGTCGGGTGGGACCCAGTACTTC.

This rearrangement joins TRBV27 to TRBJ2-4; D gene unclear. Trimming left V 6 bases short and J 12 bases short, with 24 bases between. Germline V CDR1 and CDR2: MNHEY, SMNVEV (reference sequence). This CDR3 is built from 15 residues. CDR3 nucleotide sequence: TGTGCCAGCAGGCCGTGGGTAGGAGCCAAAGATACTCAGTACTTC. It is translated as CASRPWVGAKDTQYF.

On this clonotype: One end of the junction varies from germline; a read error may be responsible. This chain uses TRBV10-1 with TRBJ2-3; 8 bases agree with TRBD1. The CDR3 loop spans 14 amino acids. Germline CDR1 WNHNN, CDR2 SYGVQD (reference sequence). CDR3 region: CGGRGLGAKDMQYF. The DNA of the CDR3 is TGCGGCGGCAGGGGGCTGGGAGCTAAAGATATGCAGTATTTT.

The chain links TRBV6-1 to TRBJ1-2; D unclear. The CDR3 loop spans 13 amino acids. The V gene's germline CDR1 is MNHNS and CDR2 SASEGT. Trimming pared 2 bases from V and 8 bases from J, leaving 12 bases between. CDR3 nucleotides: TGTGCCAGCAGTGAATCGAGGGTCCGGGGCTACACCTTC. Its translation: CASSESRVRGYTF.

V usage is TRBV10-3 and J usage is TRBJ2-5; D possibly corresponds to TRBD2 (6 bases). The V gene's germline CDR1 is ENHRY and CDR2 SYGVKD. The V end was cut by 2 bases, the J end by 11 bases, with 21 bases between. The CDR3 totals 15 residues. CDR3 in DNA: TGTGCCATCAGTGAGGGCGAAACTAGCCTAGAGGCGCAGTACTTC. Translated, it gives CAISEGETSLEAQYF.

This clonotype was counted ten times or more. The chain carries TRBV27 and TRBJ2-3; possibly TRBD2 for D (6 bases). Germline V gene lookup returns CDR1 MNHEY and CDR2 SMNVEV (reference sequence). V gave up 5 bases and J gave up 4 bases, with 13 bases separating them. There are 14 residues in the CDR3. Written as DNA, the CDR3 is TGTGCCAGCAGTCCCGGGACTTCGGCAGATACGCAGTATTTT. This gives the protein CASSPGTSADTQYF.

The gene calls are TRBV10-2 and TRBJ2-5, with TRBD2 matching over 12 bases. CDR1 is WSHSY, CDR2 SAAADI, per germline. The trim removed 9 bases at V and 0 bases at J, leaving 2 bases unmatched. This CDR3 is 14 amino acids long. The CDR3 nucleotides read TGCGCCAGTGGACTAGCGGGAAACCAAGAGACCCAGTACTTC. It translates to CASGLAGNQETQYF.

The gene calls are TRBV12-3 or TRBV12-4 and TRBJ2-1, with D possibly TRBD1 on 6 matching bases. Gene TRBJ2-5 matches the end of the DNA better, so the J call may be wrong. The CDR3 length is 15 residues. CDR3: CASSWARGLSETQYF. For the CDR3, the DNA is TGTGCCAGCAGTTGGGCCAGGGGTCTTTCGGAGACCCAGTACTTC.

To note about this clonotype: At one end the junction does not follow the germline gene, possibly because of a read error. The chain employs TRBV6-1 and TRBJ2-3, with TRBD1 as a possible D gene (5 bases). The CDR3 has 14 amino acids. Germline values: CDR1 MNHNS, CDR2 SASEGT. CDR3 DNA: TGTGCCAGCAGTGGGGGCTGTGGCTTCGGTACGCAGTACTTT. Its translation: CASSGGCGFGTQYF.

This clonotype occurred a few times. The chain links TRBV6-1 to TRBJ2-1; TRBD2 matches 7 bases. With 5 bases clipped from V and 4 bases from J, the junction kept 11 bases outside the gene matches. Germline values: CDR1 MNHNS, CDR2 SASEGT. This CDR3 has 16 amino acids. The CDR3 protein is CASSSSQGLPYNEQFF. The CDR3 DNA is TGTGCCAGCAGTAGTTCCCAGGGACTACCGTACAATGAGCAGTTCTTC.

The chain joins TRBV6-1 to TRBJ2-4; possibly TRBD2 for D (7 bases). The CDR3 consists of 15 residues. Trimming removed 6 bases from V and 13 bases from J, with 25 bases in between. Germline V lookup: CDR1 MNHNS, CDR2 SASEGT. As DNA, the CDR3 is TGTGCCAGCAGCTCGGGGGCGGGAGCCAAAAATACGCAGTACTTC. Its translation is CASSSGAGAKNTQYF.

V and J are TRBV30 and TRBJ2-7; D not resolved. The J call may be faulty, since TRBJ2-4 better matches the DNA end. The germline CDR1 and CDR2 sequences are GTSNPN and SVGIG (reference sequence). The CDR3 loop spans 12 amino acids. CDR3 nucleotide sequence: TGTGCCTGGACTCAGGACGCAGTCATTCAGTACTTC. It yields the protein CAWTQDAVIQYF.

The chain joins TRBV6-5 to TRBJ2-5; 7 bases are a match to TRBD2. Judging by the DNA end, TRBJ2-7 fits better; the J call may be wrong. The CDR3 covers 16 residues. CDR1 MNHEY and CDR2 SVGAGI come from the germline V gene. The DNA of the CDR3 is TGTGCCAGCAGTTACTCGCCTAGCGGAGGTCCCTACGAGCAGTACTTC. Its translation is CASSYSPSGGPYEQYF.